These 4 T cell receptor beta chains were all obtained from the same sample, sequenced in a study of cytomegalovirus exposure and HLA in healthy donors. The PCR made use of 60 Vbeta and 13 Jbeta primers. Assay used: immunoSEQ multiplex PCR; TCRdb lists only in-frame clones, some missing. The sample comprises 130,000 to 150,000 clones, about 84% of which are singletons, and 3% to 3.5% rests with the top ten. The specimen was PBMCs. The source of these receptors is a male donor in good health and CMV-seronegative.

The V call is TRBV27, the J call TRBJ2-5, with 11 bases fitting TRBD2. Judging by the DNA end, TRBJ2-7 fits better; the J call may be wrong. The CDR3 extends over 16 amino acids. Germline V gene sequence: CDR1 MNHEY, CDR2 SMNVEV (reference sequence). Here the CDR3 DNA reads TGTGCCAGCGCGAATAGGGCTAGCGGGGGGTTCTACGAGCAGTACTTC. Protein: CASANRASGGFYEQYF.

The chain has TRBV2 and TRBJ1-2; D perhaps matches TRBD1 (6 bases). Trimming removed 4 bases at V and 4 bases at J, with 10 bases between. The CDR3 runs to 13 residues. Germline V gene lookup returns CDR1 SNHLY and CDR2 FYNNEI. The DNA for the CDR3 is TGTGCCAGCAGTGGGGGGCTCCGCTATGGCTACACCTTC. Protein: CASSGGLRYGYTF.

This sequence joins TRBV19 and TRBJ1-1; 7 bases map to TRBD1. Germline-derived CDR1 and CDR2 are LNHDA and SQIVND (reference sequence). The CDR3 covers 14 residues. The V segment lost 1 base and the J segment 4 bases; nucleotides outside the gene matches: 3. CDR3 sequence reads: CASSIARGVTEAFF. CDR3 DNA sequence: TGTGCCAGTAGTATAGCCAGGGGGGTCACTGAAGCTTTCTTT.

This clone was found once. The chain is built from TRBV2 and TRBJ1-1, with D perhaps TRBD1 (5 bases). CDR1 and CDR2 (germline): SNHLY, FYNNEI. V was shortened by 5 bases and J by 0 bases, with 13 bases between the two germline ends. The CDR3 totals 15 residues. Written as DNA, the CDR3 is TGTGCCAGCAGTTTGACGACAGCCCTGAACACTGAAGCTTTCTTT. It codes for CASSLTTALNTEAFF.